One and the same sample provided the 5 T cell receptor beta chains below, sequenced in a study of T cell repertoires in cytomegalovirus infection. TCRdb used MiXCR to reprocess the reads, holding one entry per CDR3 protein. The sample consists of about 830,000 distinct CDR3 sequences, less than 35% of them appearing once. These receptors have no known antigen. Sequences were derived from cultured CD8+ T cells from PBMCs, sampled from culture after CMV antigen stimulation. These receptors came from a human donor in good health (CMV status not recorded). Some clones in this sample may be carry-over from other donors' samples.

Of note for this clonotype: Compared with germline, one end of the junction differs, possibly owing to a read error. The J gene is TRBJ2-3, the V gene TRBV6-6; no definite D call. The germline V gene has CDR1 MNHNY and CDR2 SVGAGI (reference sequence). The CDR3 covers 14 residues. CDR3 nucleotides: TGTGCCAGCCCCGGGCCCTATGCCACAGATCCGCAGTATTTT. This codes for CASPGPYATDPQYF.

This clonotype turned up a few times. The rearrangement joins TRBV12-3 or TRBV12-4 to TRBJ1-2; 10 nucleotides agree with TRBD1. V gave up 3 bases and J gave up 0 bases; unmatched junction bases: 13. This CDR3 region has 19 residues. In nucleotides, the CDR3 is TGTGCCAGCAGTTTTGTAATTCCGGGACAGGGGCTCTCTAACTATGGCTACACCTTC. Its translation: CASSFVIPGQGLSNYGYTF.

This clonotype was detected ten times or more. The rearrangement links TRBV7-2 to TRBJ1-2; D is unresolved. The germline V gene encodes CDR1 SGHTA and CDR2 FQGNSA. The CDR3 has 14 amino acids. The V and J ends lost 5 bases and 6 bases respectively, with 16 bases between them. CDR3 DNA sequence: TGTGCCAGCAGCCCCTTCGAAGGGCCCGATGGCTACACCTTC. This sequence encodes CASSPFEGPDGYTF.

The chain links TRBV13 to TRBJ2-3; D might be TRBD1 (6 bases). Germline-derived CDR1 and CDR2 are PRHDT and FYEKMQ (reference sequence). CDR3 length equals 15 residues. Trimming left V 2 bases short and J 6 bases short, with 15 bases between. CDR3 DNA sequence: TGTGCCAGCAGCTTATCCCGGGGACAAGGGGATACGCAGTATTTT. It is translated as CASSLSRGQGDTQYF.

This clonotype was counted only a few times. CDR3 sequence reads: CASEIFGIEQFF. DNA of the CDR3: TGTGCCAGCGAGATCTTTGGGATTGAGCAGTTCTTC. This chain links TRBV5-5 with TRBJ2-1; D uncertain. V was shortened by 7 bases and J by 9 bases, with 14 bases between the two germline ends. The CDR3 spans 12 residues. Per germline, CDR1 SGHKS and CDR2 YYEKEE (reference sequence). Combining the CDR3 with reference TRBV5-5 and TRBJ2-1 gives the whole variable domain DAGVTQSPTHLIKTRGQQVTLRCSPISGHKSVSWYQQVLGQGPQFIFQYYEKEERGRGNFPDRFSARQFPNYSSELNVNALLLGDSALYLCASEIFGIEQFFGPGTRLTVL.